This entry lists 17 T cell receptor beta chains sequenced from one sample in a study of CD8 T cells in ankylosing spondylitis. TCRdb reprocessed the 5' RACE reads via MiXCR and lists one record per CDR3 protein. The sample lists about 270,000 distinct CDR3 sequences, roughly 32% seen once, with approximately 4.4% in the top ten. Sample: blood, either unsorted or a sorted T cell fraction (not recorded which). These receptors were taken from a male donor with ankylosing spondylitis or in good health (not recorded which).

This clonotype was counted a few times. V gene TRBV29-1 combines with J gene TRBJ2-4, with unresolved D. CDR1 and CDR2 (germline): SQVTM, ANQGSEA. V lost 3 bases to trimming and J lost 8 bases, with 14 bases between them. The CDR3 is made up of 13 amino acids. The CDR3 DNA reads TGCAGCGTTGATGGGGTCTCCCGGGACATTCAGTACTTC. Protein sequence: CSVDGVSRDIQYF.

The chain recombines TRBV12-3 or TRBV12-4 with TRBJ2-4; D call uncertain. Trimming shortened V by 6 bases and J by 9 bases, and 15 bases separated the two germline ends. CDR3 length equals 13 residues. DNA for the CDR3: TGTGCCAGCAGCCCGCAATGGGGAAGCATTCAGTACTTC. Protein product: CASSPQWGSIQYF.

CDR3 DNA sequence: TGTGCCAGCAGCTTGTATAGTTATGAGCAGTTCTTC. Translated: CASSLYSYEQFF. The J gene is TRBJ2-1, the V gene TRBV5-6; unclear D gene. Deletions cut 1 base from V and 8 bases from J, with 7 bases between. Germline CDR1 reads SGHDT; CDR2 reads YYEEEE. The CDR3 contains 12 residues.

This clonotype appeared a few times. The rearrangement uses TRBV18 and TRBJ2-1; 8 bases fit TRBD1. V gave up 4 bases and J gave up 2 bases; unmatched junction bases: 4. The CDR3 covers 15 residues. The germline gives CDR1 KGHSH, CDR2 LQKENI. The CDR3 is CASSLLQGAYNEQFF. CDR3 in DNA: TGTGCCAGCTCACTTCTACAGGGGGCCTACAATGAGCAGTTCTTC.

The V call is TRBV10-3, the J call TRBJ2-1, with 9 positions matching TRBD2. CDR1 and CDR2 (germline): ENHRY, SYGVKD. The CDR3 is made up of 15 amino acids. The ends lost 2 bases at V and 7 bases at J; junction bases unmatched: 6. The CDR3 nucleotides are TGTGCCATCAGTGAGCTGGTAGCGGGGGATAATGAGCAGTTCTTC. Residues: CAISELVAGDNEQFF.

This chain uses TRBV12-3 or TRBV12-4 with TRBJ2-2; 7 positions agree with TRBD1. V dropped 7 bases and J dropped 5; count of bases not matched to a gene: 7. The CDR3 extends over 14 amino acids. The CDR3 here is CASKKQGRTGELFF. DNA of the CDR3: TGTGCCAGCAAAAAACAGGGGAGAACCGGGGAGCTGTTTTTT.

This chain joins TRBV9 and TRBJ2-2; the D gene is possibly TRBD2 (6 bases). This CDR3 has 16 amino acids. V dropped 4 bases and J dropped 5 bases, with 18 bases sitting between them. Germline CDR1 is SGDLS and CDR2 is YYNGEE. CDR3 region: CASSKGWGTGTGELFF. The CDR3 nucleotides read TGTGCCAGCAGCAAGGGCTGGGGGACTGGGACCGGGGAGCTGTTTTTT.

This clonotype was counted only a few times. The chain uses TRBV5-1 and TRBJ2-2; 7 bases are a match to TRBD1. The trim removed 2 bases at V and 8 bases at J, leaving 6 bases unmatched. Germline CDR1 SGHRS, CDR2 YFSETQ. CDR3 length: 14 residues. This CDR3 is CASSLQDRTGELFF. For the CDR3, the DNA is TGCGCCAGCAGCTTACAGGACAGGACGGGGGAGCTGTTTTTT.

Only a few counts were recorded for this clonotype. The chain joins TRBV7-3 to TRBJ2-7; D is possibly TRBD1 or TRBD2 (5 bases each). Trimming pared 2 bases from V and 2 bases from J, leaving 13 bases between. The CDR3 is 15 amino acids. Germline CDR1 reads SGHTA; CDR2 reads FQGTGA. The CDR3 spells CASSLASRDPYEQYF. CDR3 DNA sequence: TGTGCCAGCAGCTTAGCCTCCAGGGACCCCTACGAGCAGTACTTC. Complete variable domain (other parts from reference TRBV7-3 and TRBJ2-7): GAGVSQTPSNKVTEKGKYVELRCDPISGHTALYWYRQSLGQGPEFLIYFQGTGAADDSGLPNDRFFAVRPEGSVSTLKIQRTERGDSAVYLCASSLASRDPYEQYFGPGTRLTVT.

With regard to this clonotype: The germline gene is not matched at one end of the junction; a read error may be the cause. As DNA, the CDR3 is TGCAGCGTTGCAAACGCCGTCTACAAGCAGTACTTC. Its protein is CSVANAVYKQYF. This chain connects TRBV29-1 to TRBJ2-7; no clear D. Germline CDR1 and CDR2: SQVTM and ANQGSEA. The CDR3 spans 12 residues.

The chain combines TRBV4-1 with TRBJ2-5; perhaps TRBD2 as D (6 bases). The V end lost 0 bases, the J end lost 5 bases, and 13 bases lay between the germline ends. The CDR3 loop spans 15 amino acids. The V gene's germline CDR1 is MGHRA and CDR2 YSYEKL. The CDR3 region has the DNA TGCGCCAGCAGCCAAGAGCAGAGGAGCGGGGAGACCCAGTACTTC. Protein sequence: CASSQEQRSGETQYF.

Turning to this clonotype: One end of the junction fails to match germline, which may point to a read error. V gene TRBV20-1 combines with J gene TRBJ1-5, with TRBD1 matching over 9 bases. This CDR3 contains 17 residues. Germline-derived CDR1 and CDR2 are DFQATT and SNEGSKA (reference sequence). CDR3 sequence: CCAGIQGGTGFPQPQHF. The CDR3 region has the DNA TGCTGTGCTGGTATTCAGGGGGGGACAGGGTTTCCTCAGCCCCAGCATTTT.

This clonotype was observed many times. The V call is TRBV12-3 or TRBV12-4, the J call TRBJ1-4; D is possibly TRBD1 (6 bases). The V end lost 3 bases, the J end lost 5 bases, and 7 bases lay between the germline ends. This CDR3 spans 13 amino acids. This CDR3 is CASSLGANEKLFF. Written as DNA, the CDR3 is TGTGCCAGCAGTTTGGGGGCCAATGAAAAACTGTTTTTT.

CDR3 sequence (DNA): TGTGCCAGCAGCCCTATGGACAGGGGGCGGAATGAGCAGTTCTTC. Translated, it gives CASSPMDRGRNEQFF. The genes are TRBV5-6 and TRBJ2-1; 11 bases map to TRBD1. V lost 4 bases to trimming and J lost 7 bases; unmatched junction nucleotides: 7. CDR1 and CDR2 from the germline V gene are SGHDT and YYEEEE. The CDR3 length is 15 residues.

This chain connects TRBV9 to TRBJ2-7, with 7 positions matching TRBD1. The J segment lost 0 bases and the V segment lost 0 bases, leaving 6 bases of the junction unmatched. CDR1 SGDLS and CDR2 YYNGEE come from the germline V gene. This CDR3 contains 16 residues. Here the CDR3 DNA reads TGTGCCAGCAGCGTAGGAGGGGGCGCCAGCTCCTACGAGCAGTACTTC. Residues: CASSVGGGASSYEQYF.

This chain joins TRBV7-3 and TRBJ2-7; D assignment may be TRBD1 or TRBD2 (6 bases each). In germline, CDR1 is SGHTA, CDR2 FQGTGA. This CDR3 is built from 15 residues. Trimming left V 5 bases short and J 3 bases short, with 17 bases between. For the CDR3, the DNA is TGTGCCAGCAGCCTTGGAGGTAGGGGGGTCTACGAGCAGTACTTC. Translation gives CASSLGGRGVYEQYF.

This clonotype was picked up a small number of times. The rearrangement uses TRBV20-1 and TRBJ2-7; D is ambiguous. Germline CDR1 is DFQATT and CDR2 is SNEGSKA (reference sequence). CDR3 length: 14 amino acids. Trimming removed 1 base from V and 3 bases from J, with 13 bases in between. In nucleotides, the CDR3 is TGCAGTGCTAGAGGCACCCAGAGATACTACGAGCAGTACTTC. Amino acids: CSARGTQRYYEQYF.